One and the same sample provided the 2 T cell receptor beta chains below, sequenced in a study of neoadjuvant anti-PD-1 for oral cavity cancer. Using immunoSEQ multiplex PCR, the repertoire was profiled, and TCRdb retains in-frame clones only, with some absent. The sample carries approximately 7,200 clones, 50% to 70% recorded once. This sample comprised tumor tissue, obtained before nivolumab (anti-PD-1) treatment. The receptor set was obtained from a person aged 40 to 85 with oral cavity squamous cell carcinoma.

This clone was detected only a few times. This rearrangement joins TRBV7-9 to TRBJ2-5, with D unclear. V lost 1 base and J 0 bases, leaving 0 bases between the germline ends. CDR1 and CDR2 from the germline V gene are SEHNR and FQNEAQ (reference sequence). CDR3 size: 12 residues. The CDR3 spells CASSLDQETQYF. In nucleotides, the CDR3 is TGTGCCAGCAGCTTAGACCAAGAGACCCAGTACTTC.

The J gene is TRBJ2-6, the V gene TRBV7-8, with a tentative D call TRBD2 (5 bases). Germline lookup yields CDR1 SGHVS and CDR2 FQNEAQ. This CDR3 spans 18 amino acids. The ends were cut back, 5 bases at V and 4 bases at J, with 21 bases in the middle. The CDR3 loop is CASSPRHATTGGANVLTF. CDR3 coding DNA: TGTGCCAGCAGCCCTCGACACGCGACCACGGGAGGGGCCAACGTCCTGACTTTC. Supplemented by reference TRBV7-8 and TRBJ2-6, the full variable domain reads GAGVSQSPRYKVAKRGQDVALRCDPISGHVSLFWYQQALGQGPEFLTYFQNEAQLDKSGLPSDRFFAERPEGSVSTLKIQRTQQEDSAVYLCASSPRHATTGGANVLTFGAGSRLTVL.